The next 6 T cell receptor beta chains were all read from a single sample in a study of blood T cells in healthy people across ages. PCR was performed a second time for about 6 to 11 cycles using a sample-barcoded 5' primer and a J-beta primer mix. TCRdb independently ran MiXCR on the 5' RACE reads; one entry per CDR3 protein. Of fewer than 2 million distinct CDR3 sequences in the sample, about 39% were seen once. What was sequenced was blood. All receptors derive from a human donor in good health.

The sample holds a few counts of this clonotype. This chain connects TRBV20-1 to TRBJ1-5; D not resolved. The CDR3 is made up of 13 amino acids. Germline CDR1 reads DFQATT; CDR2 reads SNEGSKA (reference sequence). V was trimmed by 1 base and J by 5 bases, leaving 9 bases between them. The CDR3, as DNA: TGCAGTGCTAGAGGACGGGATTATCAGCCCCAGCATTTT. Its protein product is CSARGRDYQPQHF.

V usage is TRBV12-3 or TRBV12-4 and J usage is TRBJ2-7; 12 bases map to TRBD1. V shed 5 bases and J 3 bases; nucleotides not matched to a gene: 14. CDR3 size: 18 residues. The CDR3 loop reads CASSPGTGGLPTYYEQYF. CDR3 DNA: TGTGCCAGCAGTCCCGGGACAGGGGGCCTTCCGACCTACTACGAGCAGTACTTC.

This clonotype was detected a few times. This sequence joins TRBV4-1 and TRBJ1-4; D unclear. Trimming pared 2 bases from V and 8 bases from J, leaving 9 bases between. The CDR3 is 13 residues long. CDR1 is MGHRA and CDR2 is YSYEKL in the germline V gene. CDR3 DNA: TGCGCCAGCAGCCAACAGCGGAGGGAAAAACTGTTTTTT. This encodes CASSQQRREKLFF.

The CDR3, as DNA: TGTGCCAGCAGTGAACTCCTGACAGGTGATGGCTACACCTTC. This codes for CASSELLTGDGYTF. The chain combines TRBV6-5 with TRBJ1-2; weak D call: TRBD1 (6 bases). CDR3 length equals 14 residues. The V gene's germline CDR1 is MNHEY and CDR2 SVGAGI. V lost 5 bases, J lost 6 bases, and 16 bases lay in between.

This chain connects TRBV2 to TRBJ1-1, with D uncertain. This CDR3 contains 13 residues. Germline CDR1 SNHLY, CDR2 FYNNEI. Trimming took 8 bases from V and 1 from J, leaving 11 bases between them. The CDR3 bases are TGTGCCAGCTTCCGGAGTCGGAACACTGAAGCTTTCTTT. It encodes CASFRSRNTEAFF.

This sequence joins TRBV3-1 and TRBJ1-4, with D possibly TRBD1 on 5 matching bases. Germline assignment: CDR1 LGHDT and CDR2 YNNKEL (reference sequence). The CDR3 runs to 14 residues. Trimming left V 6 bases short and J 4 bases short, with 12 bases between. CDR3 sequence (DNA): TGTGCCAGCAGAGGACTAGGGGTTAATGAAAAACTGTTTTTT. It encodes CASRGLGVNEKLFF.